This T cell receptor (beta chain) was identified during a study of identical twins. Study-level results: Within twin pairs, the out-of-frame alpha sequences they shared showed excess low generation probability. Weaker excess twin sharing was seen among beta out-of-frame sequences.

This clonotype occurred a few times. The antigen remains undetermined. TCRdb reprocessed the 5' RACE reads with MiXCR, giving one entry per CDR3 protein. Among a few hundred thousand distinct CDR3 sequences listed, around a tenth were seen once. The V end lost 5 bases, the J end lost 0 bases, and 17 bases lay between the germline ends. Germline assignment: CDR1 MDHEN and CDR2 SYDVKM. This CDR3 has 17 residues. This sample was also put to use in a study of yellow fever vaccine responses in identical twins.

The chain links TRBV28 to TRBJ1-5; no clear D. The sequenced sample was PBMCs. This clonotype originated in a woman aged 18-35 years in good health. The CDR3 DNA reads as TGTGCCAGCAGTCCCCCTAGAAAGATTAATAGCAATCAGCCCCAGCATTTT. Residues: CASSPPRKINSNQPQHF.